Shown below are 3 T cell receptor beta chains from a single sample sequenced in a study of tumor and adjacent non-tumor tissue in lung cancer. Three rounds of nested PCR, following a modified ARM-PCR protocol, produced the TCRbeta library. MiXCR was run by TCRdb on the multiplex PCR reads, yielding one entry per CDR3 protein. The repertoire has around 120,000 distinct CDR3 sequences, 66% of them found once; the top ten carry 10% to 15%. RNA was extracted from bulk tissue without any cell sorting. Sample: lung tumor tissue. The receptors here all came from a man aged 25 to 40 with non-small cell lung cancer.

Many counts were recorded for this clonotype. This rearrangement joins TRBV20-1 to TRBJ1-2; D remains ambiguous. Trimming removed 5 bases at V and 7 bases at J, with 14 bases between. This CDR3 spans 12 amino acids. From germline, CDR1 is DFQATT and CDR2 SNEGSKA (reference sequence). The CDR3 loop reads CSAVRVRGGYTF. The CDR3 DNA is TGCAGTGCTGTAAGGGTTAGAGGTGGCTACACCTTC.

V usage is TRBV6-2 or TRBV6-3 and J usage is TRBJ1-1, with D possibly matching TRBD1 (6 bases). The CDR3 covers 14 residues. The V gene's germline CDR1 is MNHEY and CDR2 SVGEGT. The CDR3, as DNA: TGTGCTAGCTCCACTTACGGGGGGCGAAGCCGGGCTTTCTTT. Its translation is CASSTYGGRSRAFF.

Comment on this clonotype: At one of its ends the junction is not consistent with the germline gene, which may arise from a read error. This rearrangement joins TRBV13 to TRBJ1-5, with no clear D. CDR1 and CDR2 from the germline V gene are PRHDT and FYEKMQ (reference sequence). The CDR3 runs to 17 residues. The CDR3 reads CASSFRGRERSNQPQDF. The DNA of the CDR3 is TGTGCCAGCAGCTTCCGAGGGAGGGAGCGAAGCAATCAACCCCAGGATTTT.